These T cell receptor beta chains were read from a single sample in a study of blood T cell repertoires in COVID-19. Sequencing was performed with immunoSEQ multiplex PCR; in TCRdb, only in-frame clones are kept and a portion is missing. This table holds 95,000 to 110,000 clones, around 83% found once. The sequenced sample was peripheral blood. Receptor source: a woman of 80 years or more with active or convalescent COVID-19. Each CDR3 is given with its conserved first and last residue. The order of the fields is D gene, J gene, clone size, V gene, CDR3 length, CDR3 DNA, CDR3 protein. The D gene is left open where the match is weak. A clone size is listed for some rows: how often the clone was seen (once, few, many), or a class if it is expanded.

D gene: NA
J gene: TRBJ2-1
clone size: few
V gene: TRBV28
CDR3 length: 15
CDR3 DNA: TGTGCCAGCAGTTCATACACGAACCCCTACAATGAGCAGTTCTTC
CDR3 protein: CASSSYTNPYNEQFF

D gene: TRBD1
J gene: TRBJ1-4
clone size: NA
V gene: TRBV5-1
CDR3 length: 14
CDR3 DNA: TGCGCCAGCAGCGGGGACAGGGGGGATGAAAAACTGTTTTTT
CDR3 protein: CASSGDRGDEKLFF

D gene: NA
J gene: TRBJ1-1
clone size: NA
V gene: TRBV5-1
CDR3 length: 13
CDR3 DNA: TGCGCCAGCAGCTTTTGGGGAGTGACTGAAGCTTTCTTT
CDR3 protein: CASSFWGVTEAFF

D gene: TRBD1
J gene: TRBJ1-2
clone size: NA
V gene: TRBV9
CDR3 length: 16
CDR3 DNA: TGTGCCAGCAGCGACCCCGGGACAGGAAATCTCTATGGCTACACCTTC
CDR3 protein: CASSDPGTGNLYGYTF

D gene: TRBD1
J gene: TRBJ1-6
clone size: once
V gene: TRBV2
CDR3 length: 13
CDR3 DNA: TGTGCCAGTAAAGGGACAGCTGGTTCACCCCTCCACTTT
CDR3 protein: CASKGTAGSPLHF

D gene: TRBD2
J gene: TRBJ2-1
clone size: NA
V gene: TRBV5-4
CDR3 length: 15
CDR3 DNA: TGTGCCAGCAGCACCGGGACTAGCGGGTACAATGAGCAGTTCTTC
CDR3 protein: CASSTGTSGYNEQFF

D gene: TRBD1
J gene: TRBJ2-7
clone size: NA
V gene: TRBV6-5
CDR3 length: 14
CDR3 DNA: TGTGCCAGCAGTTACAGGGGGCAGGCCTACGAGCAGTACTTC
CDR3 protein: CASSYRGQAYEQYF

D gene: NA
J gene: TRBJ2-3
clone size: NA
V gene: TRBV18
CDR3 length: 12
CDR3 DNA: TGTGCCAGCGCCCAACAGGGAGATACGCAGTATTTT
CDR3 protein: CASAQQGDTQYF

D gene: NA
J gene: TRBJ2-1
clone size: NA
V gene: TRBV28
CDR3 length: 15
CDR3 DNA: TGTGCCAGCAGTCCGAGACTAGCACAGGGCCATGAGCAGTTCTTC
CDR3 protein: CASSPRLAQGHEQFF

D gene: TRBD1
J gene: TRBJ1-3
clone size: NA
V gene: TRBV7-2
CDR3 length: 16
CDR3 DNA: TGTGCCAGCAGCTTTGCCCAGGGGGCTTCTGGAAACACCATATATTTT
CDR3 protein: CASSFAQGASGNTIYF

D gene: TRBD2
J gene: TRBJ2-3
clone size: NA
V gene: TRBV29-1
CDR3 length: 15
CDR3 DNA: TGCAGCGCTGGACTAGCGGGATCGAAGACAGATACGCAGTATTTT
CDR3 protein: CSAGLAGSKTDTQYF

D gene: NA
J gene: TRBJ1-5
clone size: few
V gene: TRBV24-1
CDR3 length: 16
CDR3 DNA: TGTGCCACCAGTGATCCCGGGACAACGGGCAATCAGCCCCAGCATTTT
CDR3 protein: CATSDPGTTGNQPQHF

D gene: NA
J gene: TRBJ2-6
clone size: NA
V gene: TRBV5-4
CDR3 length: 16
CDR3 DNA: TGTGCCAGCAGGGTTCGGAGGAACTCTGGGGCCAACGTCCTGACTTTC
CDR3 protein: CASRVRRNSGANVLTF

D gene: NA
J gene: TRBJ2-5
clone size: many
V gene: TRBV5-4
CDR3 length: 13
CDR3 DNA: TGTGCCAGCAGCTTGGTAGGGGAAGAGACCCAGTACTTC
CDR3 protein: CASSLVGEETQYF